This T cell receptor (beta chain) comes out of a study of tumor T cells in aggressive B-cell lymphoma. Produced via immunoSEQ multiplex PCR; TCRdb's table is partial and in-frame only. The sample contains 8,500 to 14,000 clones, around nine tenths of which appear only once. Germline CDR1 KGHSY, CDR2 FQNENV. V shed 0 bases, J shed 8 bases, and the junction held 7 bases outside the gene matches. This CDR3 contains 15 residues. This clonotype originated in an adult with diffuse large B cell lymphoma. This sequence joins TRBV16 and TRBJ2-7, with TRBD2 matching over 10 bases. The specimen sequenced was tumor tissue. CDR3 amino acids: CASSQSAGGSMKQYF. Here the CDR3 DNA reads TGTGCCAGCAGCCAATCAGCGGGAGGGTCAATGAAGCAGTACTTC.